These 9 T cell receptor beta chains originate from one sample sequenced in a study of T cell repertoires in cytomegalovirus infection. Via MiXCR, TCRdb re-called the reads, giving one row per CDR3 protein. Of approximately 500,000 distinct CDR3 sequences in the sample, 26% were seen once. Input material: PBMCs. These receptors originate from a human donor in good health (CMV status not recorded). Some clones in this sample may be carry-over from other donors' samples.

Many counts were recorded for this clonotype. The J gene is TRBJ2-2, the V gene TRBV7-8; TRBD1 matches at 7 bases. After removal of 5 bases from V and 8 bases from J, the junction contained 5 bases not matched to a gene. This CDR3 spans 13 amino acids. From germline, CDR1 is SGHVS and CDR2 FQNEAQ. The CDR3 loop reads CASSRYRGGELFF. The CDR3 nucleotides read TGTGCCAGCAGCAGATACAGGGGTGGGGAGCTGTTTTTT.

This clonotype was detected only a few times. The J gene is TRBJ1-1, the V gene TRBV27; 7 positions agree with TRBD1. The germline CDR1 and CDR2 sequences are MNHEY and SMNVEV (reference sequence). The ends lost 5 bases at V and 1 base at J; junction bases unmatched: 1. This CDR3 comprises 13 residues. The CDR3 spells CASSDRENTEAFF. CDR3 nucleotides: TGTGCCAGCAGTGACAGGGAGAACACTGAAGCTTTCTTT.

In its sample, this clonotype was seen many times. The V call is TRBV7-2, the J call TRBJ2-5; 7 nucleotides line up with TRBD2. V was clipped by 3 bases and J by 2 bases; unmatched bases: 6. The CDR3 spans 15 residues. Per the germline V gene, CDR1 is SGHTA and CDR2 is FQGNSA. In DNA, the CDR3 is TGTGCCAGCAGCTTGAGGCTAGCGGTTCAAGAGACCCAGTACTTC. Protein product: CASSLRLAVQETQYF.

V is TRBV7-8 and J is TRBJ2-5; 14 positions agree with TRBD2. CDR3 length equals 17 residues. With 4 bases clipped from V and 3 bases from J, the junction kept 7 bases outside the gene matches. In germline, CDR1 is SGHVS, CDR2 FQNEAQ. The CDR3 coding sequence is TGTGCCAGCAGCTGGCGACTAGCGGGAGGGCCGAAAGAGACCCAGTACTTC. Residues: CASSWRLAGGPKETQYF.

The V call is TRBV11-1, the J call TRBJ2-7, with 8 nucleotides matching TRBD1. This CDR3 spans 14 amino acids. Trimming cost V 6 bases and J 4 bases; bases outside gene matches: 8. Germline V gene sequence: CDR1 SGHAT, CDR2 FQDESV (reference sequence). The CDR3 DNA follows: TGTGCCAGCAGGAGTCAGGGGGCAAAGTACGAGCAGTACTTC. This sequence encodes CASRSQGAKYEQYF.

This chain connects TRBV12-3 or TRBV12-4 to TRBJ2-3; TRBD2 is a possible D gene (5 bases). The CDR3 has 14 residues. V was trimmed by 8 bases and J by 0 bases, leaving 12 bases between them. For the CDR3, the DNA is TGTGCCAGCCGGGGAACGCGTAGCACAGATACGCAGTATTTT. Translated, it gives CASRGTRSTDTQYF.

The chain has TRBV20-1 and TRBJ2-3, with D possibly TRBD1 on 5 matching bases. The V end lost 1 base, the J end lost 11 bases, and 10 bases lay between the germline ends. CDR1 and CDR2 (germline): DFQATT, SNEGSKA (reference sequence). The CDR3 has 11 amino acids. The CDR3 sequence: CSARGGQGQYF. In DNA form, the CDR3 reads TGCAGTGCTAGAGGAGGTCAGGGGCAGTATTTT.

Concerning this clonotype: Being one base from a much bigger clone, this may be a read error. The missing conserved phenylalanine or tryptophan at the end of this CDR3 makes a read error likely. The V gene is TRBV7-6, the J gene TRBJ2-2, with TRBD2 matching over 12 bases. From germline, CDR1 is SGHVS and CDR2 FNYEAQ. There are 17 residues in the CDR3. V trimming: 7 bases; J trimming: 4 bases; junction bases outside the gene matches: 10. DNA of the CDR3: TGTGCCAGCACCTGGTTGACTAGCGGGAGCGGCACCGGGGAGCTGTTTTTG. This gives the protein CASTWLTSGSGTGELFL.

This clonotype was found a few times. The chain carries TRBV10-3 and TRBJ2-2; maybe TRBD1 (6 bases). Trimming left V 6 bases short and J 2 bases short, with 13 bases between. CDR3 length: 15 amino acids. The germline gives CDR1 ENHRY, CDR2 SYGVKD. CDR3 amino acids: CAISPSGQNTGELFF. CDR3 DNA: TGTGCCATCAGCCCCTCGGGACAAAACACCGGGGAGCTGTTTTTT.